These 27 T cell receptor beta chains share one sample of origin, sequenced in a study of blood T cell repertoires in COVID-19. The table came from immunoSEQ multiplex PCR; TCRdb's copy has only in-frame clones and leaves some out. The data hold 350,000 to 400,000 clones, with more than 75% observed a single time. The sequenced sample was PBMCs or T cells enriched from blood (not recorded which). All receptors derive from a woman between 18 and 29 years old who had recovered from COVID-19.

This chain links TRBV7-2 with TRBJ2-3, with D maybe TRBD2 (6 bases). Trimming cost V 4 bases and J 2 bases, with 13 bases left between them. Germline CDR1 SGHTA, CDR2 FQGNSA. The CDR3 is 15 residues long. Here the CDR3 reads CASSSAGLFTDTQYF. DNA of the CDR3: TGTGCCAGCAGCTCGGCGGGACTTTTCACAGATACGCAGTATTTT. Full variable domain (missing parts from reference TRBV7-2 and TRBJ2-3): GAGVSQSPSNKVTEKGKDVELRCDPISGHTALYWYRQSLGQGLEFLIYFQGNSAPDKSGLPSDRFSAERTGGSVSTLTIQRTQQEDSAVYLCASSSAGLFTDTQYFGPGTRLTVL.

This sequence joins TRBV6-5 and TRBJ1-2, with 7 bases lining up with TRBD1. CDR1 and CDR2 (germline): MNHEY, SVGAGI. Trimming cost V 6 bases and J 6 bases; bases outside gene matches: 10. The CDR3 runs 14 residues. CDR3 bases: TGTGCCAGCAGCCGAGGGACAGATCCCCATGGCTACACCTTC. Amino acids: CASSRGTDPHGYTF.

The J gene is TRBJ1-5, the V gene TRBV28; D ambiguous. Trimming took off 2 bases at V and 2 bases at J, with 13 bases between the two ends. Germline V CDR1 and CDR2: MDHEN, SYDVKM. CDR3 size: 16 residues. The CDR3 DNA is TGTGCCAGCAGTTTAAGGGAGGCCGGGGGCAATCAGCCCCAGCATTTT. Protein sequence: CASSLREAGGNQPQHF.

This chain connects TRBV19 to TRBJ2-1; tentatively, D is TRBD2 (5 bases). This CDR3 comprises 16 residues. Germline V gene sequence: CDR1 LNHDA, CDR2 SQIVND (reference sequence). V was clipped by 5 bases and J by 8 bases, with 22 bases between them. CDR3 amino acids: CASSAGGRLHYDEQFF. The CDR3 bases are TGTGCCAGTAGTGCGGGTGGACGGCTGCATTACGATGAGCAGTTCTTC. Filled out from reference TRBV19 and TRBJ2-1, the complete variable domain reads DGGITQSPKYLFRKEGQNVTLSCEQNLNHDAMYWYRQDPGQGLRLIYYSQIVNDFQKGDIAEGYSVSREKKESFPLTVTSAQKNPTAFYLCASSAGGRLHYDEQFFGPGTRLTVL.

The V gene is TRBV6-5, the J gene TRBJ1-6, with a tentative D call TRBD1 (6 bases). V was clipped by 0 bases and J by 5 bases, with 11 bases between them. The CDR3 has 16 amino acids. Germline-derived CDR1 and CDR2 are MNHEY and SVGAGI. In DNA form, the CDR3 reads TGTGCCAGCAGTTACTCGATACAGGGACATAATTCACCCCTCCACTTT. Translated: CASSYSIQGHNSPLHF.

The J gene is TRBJ1-1, the V gene TRBV3-1 (or the pseudogene TRBV3-2); D may be TRBD1 (6 bases). Between the trimmed V and J ends, which lost 1 base and 1 base, there was a span of 10 bases. In germline, CDR1 is LGHDT, CDR2 YNNKEL (reference sequence). The CDR3 loop spans 15 amino acids. CDR3 DNA sequence: TGTGCCAGCAGCCAAGGTCCAGGGGCGAACACTGAAGCTTTCTTT. This gives the protein CASSQGPGANTEAFF.

The rearrangement joins TRBV10-3 to TRBJ1-5; 9 bases are shared with TRBD1. Germline loops: CDR1 ENHRY, CDR2 SYGVKD. CDR3 length: 15 amino acids. V was pared by 3 bases and J by 4 bases, with 4 bases of the junction left unmatched. CDR3 protein: CAISDPDRGNQPQHF. CDR3 coding DNA: TGTGCCATCAGTGATCCGGACAGGGGTAATCAGCCCCAGCATTTT.

The chain is built from TRBV19 and TRBJ1-1; D gene unclear. The V and J ends lost 1 base and 0 bases respectively, with 12 bases between them. Per the germline V gene, CDR1 is LNHDA and CDR2 is SQIVND (reference sequence). The CDR3 sequence is 16 residues long. CDR3 region: CASSIVTGVLNTEAFF. CDR3 coding DNA: TGTGCCAGTAGTATAGTTACGGGAGTCTTGAACACTGAAGCTTTCTTT. Looking up the rest from reference TRBV19 and TRBJ1-1 gives the full variable domain: DGGITQSPKYLFRKEGQNVTLSCEQNLNHDAMYWYRQDPGQGLRLIYYSQIVNDFQKGDIAEGYSVSREKKESFPLTVTSAQKNPTAFYLCASSIVTGVLNTEAFFGQGTRLTVV.

The V call is TRBV29-1, the J call TRBJ1-2; the D gene is possibly TRBD1 (6 bases). From germline, CDR1 is SQVTM and CDR2 ANQGSEA. This CDR3 is built from 14 residues. Trimming took 3 bases from V and 6 from J, leaving 17 bases between them. The CDR3 sequence: CSVDFYGGDDGYTF. The CDR3 region has the DNA TGCAGCGTTGACTTTTATGGGGGCGATGATGGCTACACCTTC.

The chain carries TRBV9 and TRBJ2-2; D possibly corresponds to TRBD2 (5 bases). This CDR3 region has 15 residues. Germline-derived CDR1 and CDR2 are SGDLS and YYNGEE. Trimming cost V 0 bases and J 1 base, with 7 bases left between them. The CDR3 region is CASSVEAGNTGELFF. Written as DNA, the CDR3 is TGTGCCAGCAGCGTAGAGGCGGGGAACACCGGGGAGCTGTTTTTT.

Regarding this clone: Other DNA sequences in this sample translate to the same CDR3. The chain has TRBV6-5 and TRBJ1-6; a weak D match, TRBD1 (5 bases). This CDR3 region has 14 residues. V gave up 2 bases and J gave up 10 bases, with 12 bases separating them. The germline gives CDR1 MNHEY, CDR2 SVGAGI. CDR3 in DNA: TGTGCCAGCAGTTACCTTCAGGGAAGCTCACCCCTCCACTTT. It translates to CASSYLQGSSPLHF.

Remarks on this clone: This same CDR3 is encoded by further DNA sequences in the sample. V is TRBV13 and J is TRBJ2-2; TRBD2 aligns across 14 bases. J was trimmed by 6 bases and V by 4 bases; bases with no gene match: 10. The CDR3 consists of 18 residues. The V gene's germline CDR1 is PRHDT and CDR2 FYEKMQ (reference sequence). Here the CDR3 reads CASSYGLAGGQRAGELFF. DNA of the CDR3: TGTGCCAGCAGCTATGGACTAGCGGGGGGTCAGAGGGCCGGGGAGCTGTTTTTT.

V usage is TRBV18 and J usage is TRBJ2-1; 12 bases fit TRBD1. This CDR3 contains 16 residues. Germline CDR1 KGHSH, CDR2 LQKENI. The trim removed 6 bases at V and 7 bases at J, leaving 10 bases unmatched. In DNA, the CDR3 is TGTGCCAGCTCGCCCCCCCAGGGACAGGGGGCTAATGAGCAGTTCTTC. Protein: CASSPPQGQGANEQFF.

The chain employs TRBV3-1 (or the pseudogene TRBV3-2) and TRBJ1-6; TRBD1 aligns across 7 bases. CDR3 length: 15 amino acids. Germline values: CDR1 LGHDT, CDR2 YNNKEL (reference sequence). V shed 3 bases, J shed 5 bases, and the junction held 4 bases outside the gene matches. This CDR3 is CASSHIDRDNSPLHF. The CDR3 region has the DNA TGTGCCAGCAGCCATATTGACAGGGATAATTCACCCCTCCACTTT.

Comment on this clone: This CDR3 is also generated by other DNA sequences in the sample. The genes are TRBV7-3 and TRBJ1-1, with no clear D. Trimming shortened V by 0 bases and J by 1 base, and 6 bases separated the two germline ends. The germline V gene encodes CDR1 SGHTA and CDR2 FQGTGA. CDR3 length equals 14 residues. CDR3 bases: TGTGCCAGCAGCTTAACCGGTGAGAACACTGAAGCTTTCTTT. Amino acid sequence: CASSLTGENTEAFF.

The chain uses TRBV13 and TRBJ2-7; TRBD1 aligns across 8 bases. Germline V lookup: CDR1 PRHDT, CDR2 FYEKMQ (reference sequence). The ends lost 6 bases at V and 2 bases at J; junction bases unmatched: 6. The CDR3 totals 14 residues. This CDR3 is CASSSRTGTYEQYF. Written as DNA, the CDR3 is TGTGCCAGCAGTTCCAGGACAGGGACCTACGAGCAGTACTTC. The full variable domain, rest sourced from reference TRBV13 and TRBJ2-7, is AAGVIQSPRHLIKEKRETATLKCYPIPRHDTVYWYQQGPGQDPQFLISFYEKMQSDKGSIPDRFSAQQFSDYHSELNMSSLELGDSALYFCASSSRTGTYEQYFGPGTRLTVT.

This chain connects TRBV9 to TRBJ1-2; D perhaps matches TRBD1 (5 bases). The CDR3 is made up of 13 amino acids. Germline V gives CDR1 SGDLS, CDR2 YYNGEE. Deletions cut 3 bases from V and 7 bases from J, with 13 bases between. CDR3 nucleotides: TGTGCCAGCAGCGCCCTAAGGGGTCCTGGCTACACCTTC. Translated: CASSALRGPGYTF. The complete variable domain, with remaining parts taken from reference TRBV9 and TRBJ1-2, reads DSGVTQTPKHLITATGQRVTLRCSPRSGDLSVYWYQQSLDQGLQFLIQYYNGEERAKGNILERFSAQQFPDLHSELNLSSLELGDSALYFCASSALRGPGYTFGSGTRLTVV.

V is TRBV29-1 and J is TRBJ1-2; 8 bases agree with TRBD1. V shed 3 bases, J shed 8 bases, and the junction held 17 bases outside the gene matches. The CDR3 covers 16 residues. Per the germline V gene, CDR1 is SQVTM and CDR2 is ANQGSEA. CDR3 in amino acids: CSVDGGSGGRVGGYTF. The CDR3 region has the DNA TGCAGCGTTGATGGGGGTTCAGGGGGCAGGGTCGGAGGCTACACCTTC.

This clone was counted many times. The rearrangement joins TRBV28 to TRBJ1-2, with D tentatively TRBD1 (6 bases). The CDR3 consists of 14 residues. Per the germline V gene, CDR1 is MDHEN and CDR2 is SYDVKM. The V gene lost 4 bases and the J gene lost 8 bases, with 17 bases spanning the gap. CDR3 region: CASSSLQGPPGYTF. DNA of the CDR3: TGTGCCAGCAGTTCGCTACAGGGTCCTCCGGGCTACACCTTC.

This chain uses TRBV5-5 with TRBJ2-1; 7 nucleotides align to TRBD2. CDR1 is SGHKS, CDR2 YYEKEE, per germline (reference sequence). The CDR3 covers 15 residues. The J segment lost 7 bases and the V segment lost 3 bases, leaving 10 bases of the junction unmatched. The CDR3 protein is CASSWFVSGKNEQFF. DNA of the CDR3: TGTGCCAGCAGCTGGTTCGTGAGCGGGAAAAATGAGCAGTTCTTC.

The J gene is TRBJ2-3, the V gene TRBV4-3, with TRBD1 matching over 8 bases. Germline V CDR1 and CDR2: LGHNA, YSLEER. The CDR3 totals 16 residues. V shed 0 bases and J 4 bases; nucleotides not matched to a gene: 6. This CDR3 is CASSQDRGQGADTQYF. In DNA, the CDR3 is TGCGCCAGCAGCCAAGACAGGGGGCAAGGAGCAGATACGCAGTATTTT.

CDR3 sequence: CASGLALRDTTNYGYTF. Written as DNA, the CDR3 is TGTGCTAGTGGTTTAGCACTCCGGGACACTACTAACTATGGCTACACCTTC. The chain is built from TRBV12-5 and TRBJ1-2, with D perhaps TRBD1 (6 bases). Per the germline V gene, CDR1 is LGHNT and CDR2 is FRNRAP. This CDR3 is 17 amino acids long. The V and J ends lost 3 bases and 0 bases respectively, with 17 bases between them.

The J gene is TRBJ1-1, the V gene TRBV19; no clear D. From germline, CDR1 is LNHDA and CDR2 SQIVND (reference sequence). The CDR3 is made up of 13 amino acids. Trimming shortened V by 3 bases and J by 1 base, and 6 bases separated the two germline ends. DNA for the CDR3: TGTGCCAGTAGTATTTCGTGGAACACTGAAGCTTTCTTT. Amino acid sequence: CASSISWNTEAFF. Full variable domain (remainder filled in from reference TRBV19 and TRBJ1-1): DGGITQSPKYLFRKEGQNVTLSCEQNLNHDAMYWYRQDPGQGLRLIYYSQIVNDFQKGDIAEGYSVSREKKESFPLTVTSAQKNPTAFYLCASSISWNTEAFFGQGTRLTVV.

The genes are TRBV30 and TRBJ2-7; 9 bases map to TRBD1. The CDR3 covers 14 residues. In germline, CDR1 is GTSNPN, CDR2 SVGIG (reference sequence). V was pared by 2 bases and J by 5 bases, with 7 bases of the junction left unmatched. The CDR3 nucleotides are TGTGCCTGGAGTCGGGACAGGGTTATCGACGAGCAGTACTTC. Encoded protein: CAWSRDRVIDEQYF.

This sequence joins TRBV6-2 or TRBV6-3 and TRBJ2-7, with TRBD1 as a possible D gene (6 bases). This CDR3 has 20 amino acids. V gave up 2 bases and J gave up 0 bases, with 26 bases separating them. Per germline, CDR1 MNHEY and CDR2 SVGEGT. The CDR3 coding sequence is TGTGCCAGCAGTTACCCCCCGAGCGCGGTAGACAGGTGGTACTCCTACGAGCAGTACTTC. Encoded protein: CASSYPPSAVDRWYSYEQYF.

J is TRBJ2-3 and V is TRBV3-1 (or the pseudogene TRBV3-2); D call uncertain. The CDR3 is 16 residues long. V was cut by 1 base and J by 1 base, with 12 bases left in between. Germline CDR1 reads LGHDT; CDR2 reads YNNKEL (reference sequence). The CDR3 DNA is TGTGCCAGCAGCCAAGCGTCTCGCGCGGGCACAGATACGCAGTATTTT. Amino acids: CASSQASRAGTDTQYF.

The CDR3 region has the DNA TGTGCCAGCAGTGAAGAGGTGGGGGGGGGAAGCAATCAGCCCCAGCATTTT. It encodes CASSEEVGGGSNQPQHF. The chain couples TRBV6-1 to TRBJ1-5, with a weak D call TRBD1 (5 bases). This CDR3 contains 17 residues. Trimming removed 1 base at V and 1 base at J, with 14 bases between. Germline CDR1 and CDR2: MNHNS and SASEGT.